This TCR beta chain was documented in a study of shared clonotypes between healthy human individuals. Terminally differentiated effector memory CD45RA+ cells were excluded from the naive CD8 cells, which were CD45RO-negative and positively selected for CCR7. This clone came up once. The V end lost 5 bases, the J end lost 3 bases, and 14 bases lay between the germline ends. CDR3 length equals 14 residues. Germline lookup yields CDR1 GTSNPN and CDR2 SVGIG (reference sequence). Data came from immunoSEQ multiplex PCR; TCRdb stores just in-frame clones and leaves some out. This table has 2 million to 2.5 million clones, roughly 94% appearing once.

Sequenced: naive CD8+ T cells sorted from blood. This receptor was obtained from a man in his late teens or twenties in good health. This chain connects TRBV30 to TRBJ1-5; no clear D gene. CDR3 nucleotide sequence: TGTGCCTGGGCCCCGGGTAAGGCCAATCAGCCCCAGCATTTT. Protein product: CAWAPGKANQPQHF.